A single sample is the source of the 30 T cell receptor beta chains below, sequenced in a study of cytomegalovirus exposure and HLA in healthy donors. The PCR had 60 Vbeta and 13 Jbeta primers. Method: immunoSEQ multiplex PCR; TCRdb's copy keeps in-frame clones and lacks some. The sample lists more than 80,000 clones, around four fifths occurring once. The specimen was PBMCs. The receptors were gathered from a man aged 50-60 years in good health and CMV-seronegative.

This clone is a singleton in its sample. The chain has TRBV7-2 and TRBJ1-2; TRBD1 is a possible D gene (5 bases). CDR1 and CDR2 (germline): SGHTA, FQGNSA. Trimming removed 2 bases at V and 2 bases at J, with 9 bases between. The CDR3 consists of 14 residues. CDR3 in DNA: TGTGCCAGCAGCTTAAGTCAGGGCAACTATGGCTACACCTTC. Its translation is CASSLSQGNYGYTF.

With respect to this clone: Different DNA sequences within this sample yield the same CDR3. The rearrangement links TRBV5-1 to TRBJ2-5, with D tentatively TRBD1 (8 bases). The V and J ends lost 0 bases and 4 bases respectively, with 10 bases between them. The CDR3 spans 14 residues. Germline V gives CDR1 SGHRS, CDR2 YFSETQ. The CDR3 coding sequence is TGCGCCAGCAGCTTGGACAGGGGGGGAGAGACCCAGTACTTC. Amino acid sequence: CASSLDRGGETQYF.

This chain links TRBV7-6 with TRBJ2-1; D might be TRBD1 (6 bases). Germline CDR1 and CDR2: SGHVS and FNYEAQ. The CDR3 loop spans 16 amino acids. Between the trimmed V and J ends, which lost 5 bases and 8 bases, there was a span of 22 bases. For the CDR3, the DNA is TGTGCCAGCAGCCTCCTGAGTGGGCACAGGGTCGATGAGCAGTTCTTC. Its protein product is CASSLLSGHRVDEQFF. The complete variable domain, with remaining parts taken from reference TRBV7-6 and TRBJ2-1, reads GAGVSQSPRYKVTKRGQDVALRCDPISGHVSLYWYRQALGQGPEFLTYFNYEAQQDKSGLPNDRFSAERPEGSISTLTIQRTEQRDSAMYRCASSLLSGHRVDEQFFGPGTRLTVL.

CDR3 sequence reads: CASSSGWGQGSDTQYF. Here the CDR3 DNA reads TGTGCCAGCAGTTCTGGTTGGGGACAGGGGTCCGATACGCAGTATTTT. This chain uses TRBV27 with TRBJ2-3; 10 bases are a match to TRBD1. There are 16 residues in the CDR3. Per germline, CDR1 MNHEY and CDR2 SMNVEV (reference sequence). Trimming at V came to 4 bases and at J to 6 bases, leaving 10 bases not matched to a gene.

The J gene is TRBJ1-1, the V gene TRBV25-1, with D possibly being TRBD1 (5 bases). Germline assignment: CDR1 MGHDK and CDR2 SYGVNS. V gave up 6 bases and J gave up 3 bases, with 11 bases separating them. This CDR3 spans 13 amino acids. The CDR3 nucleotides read TGTGCCAGCAGCAGGGTGTCGGACACTGAAGCTTTCTTT. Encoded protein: CASSRVSDTEAFF. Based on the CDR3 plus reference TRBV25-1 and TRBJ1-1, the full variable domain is EADIYQTPRYLVIGTGKKITLECSQTMGHDKMYWYQQDPGMELHLIHYSYGVNSTEKGDLSSESTVSRIRTEHFPLTLESARPSHTSQYLCASSRVSDTEAFFGQGTRLTVV.

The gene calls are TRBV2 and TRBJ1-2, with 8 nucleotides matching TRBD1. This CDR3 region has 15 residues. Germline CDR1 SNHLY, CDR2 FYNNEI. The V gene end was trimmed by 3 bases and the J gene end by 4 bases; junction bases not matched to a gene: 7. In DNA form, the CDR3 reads TGTGCCAGCAGTGACGACAGGGGTCGGGGCTATGGCTACACCTTC. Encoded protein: CASSDDRGRGYGYTF.

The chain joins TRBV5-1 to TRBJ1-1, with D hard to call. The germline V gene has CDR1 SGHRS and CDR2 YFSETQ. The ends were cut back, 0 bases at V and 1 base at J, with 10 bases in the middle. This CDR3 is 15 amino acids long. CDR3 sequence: CASSLAPAPNTEAFF. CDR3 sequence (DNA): TGCGCCAGCAGCTTGGCCCCAGCGCCGAACACTGAAGCTTTCTTT.

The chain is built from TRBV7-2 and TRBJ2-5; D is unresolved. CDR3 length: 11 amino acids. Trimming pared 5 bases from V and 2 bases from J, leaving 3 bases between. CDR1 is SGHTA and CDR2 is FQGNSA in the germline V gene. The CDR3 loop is CASSEQETQYF. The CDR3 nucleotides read TGTGCCAGCAGCGAGCAAGAGACCCAGTACTTC.

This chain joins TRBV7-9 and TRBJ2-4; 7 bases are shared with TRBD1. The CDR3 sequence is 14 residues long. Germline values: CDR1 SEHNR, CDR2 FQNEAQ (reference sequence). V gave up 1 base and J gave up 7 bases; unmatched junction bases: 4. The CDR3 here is CASSLGGGLNIQYF. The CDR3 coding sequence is TGTGCCAGCAGCTTAGGAGGGGGCCTGAACATTCAGTACTTC.

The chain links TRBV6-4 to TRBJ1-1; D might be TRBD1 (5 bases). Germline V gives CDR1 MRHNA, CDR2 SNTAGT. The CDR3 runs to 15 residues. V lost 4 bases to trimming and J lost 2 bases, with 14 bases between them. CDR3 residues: CASSADRQPNTEAFF. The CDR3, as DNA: TGTGCCAGCAGTGCAGACCGACAGCCAAACACTGAAGCTTTCTTT.

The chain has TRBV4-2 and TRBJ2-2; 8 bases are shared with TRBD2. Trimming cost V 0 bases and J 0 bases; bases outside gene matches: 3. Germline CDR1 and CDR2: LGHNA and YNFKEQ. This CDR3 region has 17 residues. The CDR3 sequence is CASSQEPGGTNTGELFF. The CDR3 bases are TGTGCCAGCAGCCAAGAGCCGGGGGGGACGAACACCGGGGAGCTGTTTTTT.

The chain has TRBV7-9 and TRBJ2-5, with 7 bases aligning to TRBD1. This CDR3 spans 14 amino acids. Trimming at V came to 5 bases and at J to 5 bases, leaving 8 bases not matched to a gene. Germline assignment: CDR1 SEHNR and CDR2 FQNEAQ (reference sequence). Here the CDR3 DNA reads TGTGCCAGCAGCCCGACACCCAGGGGGGAGACCCAGTACTTC. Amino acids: CASSPTPRGETQYF.

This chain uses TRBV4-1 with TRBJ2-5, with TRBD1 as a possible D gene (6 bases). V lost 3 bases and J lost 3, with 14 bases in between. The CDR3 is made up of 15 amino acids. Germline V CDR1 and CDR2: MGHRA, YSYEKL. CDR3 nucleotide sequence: TGCGCCAGCAGCCAGCTGGGGGCCTCCGAAGAGACCCAGTACTTC. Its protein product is CASSQLGASEETQYF.

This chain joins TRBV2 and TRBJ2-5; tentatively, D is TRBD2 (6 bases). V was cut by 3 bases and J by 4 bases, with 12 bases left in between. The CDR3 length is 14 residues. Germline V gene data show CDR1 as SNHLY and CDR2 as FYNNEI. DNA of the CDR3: TGTGCCAGCAGTGACTCGCGGGATGTAGAGACCCAGTACTTC. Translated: CASSDSRDVETQYF. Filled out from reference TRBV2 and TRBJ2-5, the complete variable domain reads EPEVTQTPSHQVTQMGQEVILRCVPISNHLYFYWYRQILGQKVEFLVSFYNNEISEKSEIFDDQFSVERPDGSNFTLKIRSTKLEDSAMYFCASSDSRDVETQYFGPGTRLLVL.

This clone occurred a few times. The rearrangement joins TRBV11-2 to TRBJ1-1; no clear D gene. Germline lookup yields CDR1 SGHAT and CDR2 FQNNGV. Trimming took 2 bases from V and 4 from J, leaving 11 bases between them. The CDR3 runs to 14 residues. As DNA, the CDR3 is TGTGCCAGCAGCTTAAACCCGGAGGCCACTGAAGCTTTCTTT. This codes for CASSLNPEATEAFF.

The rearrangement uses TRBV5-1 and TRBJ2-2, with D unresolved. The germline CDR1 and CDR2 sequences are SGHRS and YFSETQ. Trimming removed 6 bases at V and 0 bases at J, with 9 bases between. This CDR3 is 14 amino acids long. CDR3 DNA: TGCGCCAGCATGCAGGATACGAACACCGGGGAGCTGTTTTTT. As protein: CASMQDTNTGELFF.

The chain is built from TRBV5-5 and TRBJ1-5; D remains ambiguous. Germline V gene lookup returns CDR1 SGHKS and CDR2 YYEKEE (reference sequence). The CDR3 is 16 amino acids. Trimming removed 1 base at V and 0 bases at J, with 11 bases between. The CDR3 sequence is CASSLSVWSSNQPQHF. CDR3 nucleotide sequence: TGTGCCAGCAGCTTGTCGGTGTGGAGTAGCAATCAGCCCCAGCATTTT.

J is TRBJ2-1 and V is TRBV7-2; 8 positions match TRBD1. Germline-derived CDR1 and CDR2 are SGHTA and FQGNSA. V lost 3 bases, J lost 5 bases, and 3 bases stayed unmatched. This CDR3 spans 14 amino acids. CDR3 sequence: CASSFPDRDNEQFF. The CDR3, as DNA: TGTGCCAGCAGCTTCCCGGACAGGGACAATGAGCAGTTCTTC. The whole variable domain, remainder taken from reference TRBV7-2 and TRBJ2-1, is GAGVSQSPSNKVTEKGKDVELRCDPISGHTALYWYRQSLGQGLEFLIYFQGNSAPDKSGLPSDRFSAERTGGSVSTLTIQRTQQEDSAVYLCASSFPDRDNEQFFGPGTRLTVL.

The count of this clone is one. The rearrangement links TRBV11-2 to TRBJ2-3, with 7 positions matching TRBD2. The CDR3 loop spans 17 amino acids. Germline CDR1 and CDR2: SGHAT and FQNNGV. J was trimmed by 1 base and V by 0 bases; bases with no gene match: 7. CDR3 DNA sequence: TGTGCCAGCAGCTTAGATCCGCGGGGGATCCGCACAGATACGCAGTATTTT. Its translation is CASSLDPRGIRTDTQYF.

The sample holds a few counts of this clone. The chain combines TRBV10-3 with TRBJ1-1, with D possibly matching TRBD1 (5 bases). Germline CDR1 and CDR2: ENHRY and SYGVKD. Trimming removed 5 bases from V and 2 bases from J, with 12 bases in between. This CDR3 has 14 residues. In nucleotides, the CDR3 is TGTGCCATCAGTTTAGACAGTCAAAACACTGAAGCTTTCTTT. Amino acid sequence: CAISLDSQNTEAFF.

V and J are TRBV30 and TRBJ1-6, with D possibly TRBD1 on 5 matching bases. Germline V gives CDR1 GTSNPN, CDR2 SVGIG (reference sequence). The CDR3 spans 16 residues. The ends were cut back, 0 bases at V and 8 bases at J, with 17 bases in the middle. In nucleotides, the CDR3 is TGTGCCTGGAGTGTGGGGGAGGGCGGAAGGGATTCACCCCTCCACTTT. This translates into CAWSVGEGGRDSPLHF. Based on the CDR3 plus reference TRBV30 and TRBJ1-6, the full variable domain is SQTIHQWPATLVQPVGSPLSLECTVEGTSNPNLYWYRQAAGRGLQLLFYSVGIGQISSEVPQNLSASRPQDRQFILSSKKLLLSDSGFYLCAWSVGEGGRDSPLHFGNGTRLTVT.

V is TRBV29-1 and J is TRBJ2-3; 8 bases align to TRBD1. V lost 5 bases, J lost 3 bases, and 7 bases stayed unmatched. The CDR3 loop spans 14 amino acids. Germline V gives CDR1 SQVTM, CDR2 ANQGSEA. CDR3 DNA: TGCAGCGTTATTATGGACAGGGAGACAGATACGCAGTATTTT. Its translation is CSVIMDRETDTQYF.

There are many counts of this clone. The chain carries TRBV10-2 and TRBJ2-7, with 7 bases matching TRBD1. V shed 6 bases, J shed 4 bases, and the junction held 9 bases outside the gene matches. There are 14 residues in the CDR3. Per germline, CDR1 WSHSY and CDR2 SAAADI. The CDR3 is CASSPPGQQYEQYF. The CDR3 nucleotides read TGCGCCAGCAGCCCACCGGGACAGCAATACGAGCAGTACTTC.

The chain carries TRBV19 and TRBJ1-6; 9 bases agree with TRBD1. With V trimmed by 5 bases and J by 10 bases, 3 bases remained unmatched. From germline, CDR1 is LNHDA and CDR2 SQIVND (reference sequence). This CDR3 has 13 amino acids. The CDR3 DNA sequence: TGTGCCAGTAGTCCCGGGACAGGGTCACCCCTCCACTTT. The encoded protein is CASSPGTGSPLHF.

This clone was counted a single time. CDR3 sequence (DNA): TGTGCCAGCAGCGTCCGGGGGGGCCTAGATACGCAGTATTTT. Protein sequence: CASSVRGGLDTQYF. This chain connects TRBV5-4 to TRBJ2-3, with 8 bases lining up with TRBD2. The germline gives CDR1 SGHNT, CDR2 YYREEE (reference sequence). After removal of 4 bases from V and 5 bases from J, the junction contained 6 bases not matched to a gene. The CDR3 sequence is 14 residues long.

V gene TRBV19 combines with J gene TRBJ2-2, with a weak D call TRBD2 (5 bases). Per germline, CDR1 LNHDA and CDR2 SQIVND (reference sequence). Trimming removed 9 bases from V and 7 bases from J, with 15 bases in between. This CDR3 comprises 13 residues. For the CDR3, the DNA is TGTGCCAGCCGGACGGGATTCGGCGGGGAGCTGTTTTTT. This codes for CASRTGFGGELFF.

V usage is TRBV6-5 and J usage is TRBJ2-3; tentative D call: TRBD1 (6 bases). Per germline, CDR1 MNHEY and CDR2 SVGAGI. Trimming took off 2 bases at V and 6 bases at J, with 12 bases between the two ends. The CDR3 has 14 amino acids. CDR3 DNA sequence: TGTGCCAGCAGTTACAACAGGGATGGCGATACGCAGTATTTT. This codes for CASSYNRDGDTQYF.

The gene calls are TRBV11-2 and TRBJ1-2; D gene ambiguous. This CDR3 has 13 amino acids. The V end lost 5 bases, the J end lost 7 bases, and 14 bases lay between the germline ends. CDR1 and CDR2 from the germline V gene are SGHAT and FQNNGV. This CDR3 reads CASSPDGDRGYTF. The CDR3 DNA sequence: TGTGCCAGCAGCCCGGACGGGGATCGTGGCTACACCTTC.

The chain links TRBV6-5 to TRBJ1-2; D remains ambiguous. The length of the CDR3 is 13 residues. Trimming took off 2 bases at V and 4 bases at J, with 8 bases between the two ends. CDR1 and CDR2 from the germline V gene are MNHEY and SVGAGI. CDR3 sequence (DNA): TGTGCCAGCAGTTACCGGGGTTTCTATGGCTACACCTTC. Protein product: CASSYRGFYGYTF.

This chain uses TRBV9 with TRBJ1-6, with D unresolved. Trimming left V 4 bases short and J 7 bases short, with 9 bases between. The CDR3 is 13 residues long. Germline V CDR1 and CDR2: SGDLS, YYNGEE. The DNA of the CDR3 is TGTGCCAGCAGCACCACGCAGAATTCACCCCTCCACTTT. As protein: CASSTTQNSPLHF.